This TCR beta chain comes out of a study of T cell changes during pregnancy in multiple sclerosis. Using immunoSEQ multiplex PCR, the repertoire was profiled, and TCRdb retains in-frame clones only, with some absent. The table includes approximately 60,000 clones, about 90% detected once. The V gene's germline CDR1 is MGHRA and CDR2 YSYEKL. The V and J ends lost 1 base and 7 bases respectively, with 14 bases between them. This CDR3 contains 14 residues. V gene TRBV4-1 combines with J gene TRBJ2-7, with D uncertain. The starting material was peripheral blood, obtained in the third trimester of pregnancy. This receptor was obtained from a female donor in good health, enrolled as a control in a pregnancy study. CDR3 region: CASSQVSQDGEQYF. The DNA for the CDR3 is TGCGCCAGCAGCCAAGTAAGTCAGGATGGGGAGCAGTACTTC.